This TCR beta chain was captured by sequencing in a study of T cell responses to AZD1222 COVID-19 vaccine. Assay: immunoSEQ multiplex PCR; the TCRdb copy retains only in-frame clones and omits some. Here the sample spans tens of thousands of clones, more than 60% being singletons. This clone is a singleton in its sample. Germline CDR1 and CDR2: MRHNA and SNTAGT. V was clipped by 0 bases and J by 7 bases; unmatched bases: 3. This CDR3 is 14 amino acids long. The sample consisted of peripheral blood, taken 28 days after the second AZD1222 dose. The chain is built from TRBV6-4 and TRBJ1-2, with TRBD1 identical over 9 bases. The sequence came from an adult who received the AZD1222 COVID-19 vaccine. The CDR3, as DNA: TGTGCCAGCAGTGACTCGGGACAGGGTTTTGGCTACACCTTC. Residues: CASSDSGQGFGYTF.